The entry below gives a single T cell receptor beta chain sequence along with its context. This record belongs to a study of blood T cell repertoires in COVID-19. Turning to the study itself: Italy, Spain and the United States were the sources of the convalescent and acute COVID-19 samples. Sources were T cells, B-cell-depleted T cells, or PBMCs; the material itself was cDNA or gDNA.

The CDR3 has 12 amino acids. Trimming shortened V by 5 bases and J by 7 bases, and 10 bases separated the two germline ends. In the study's own analysis: Estimated nucleated cell counts came from reference gene primer amplification. Profiled with immunoSEQ multiplex PCR; TCRdb holds only in-frame clones, not every one. From that table come the V and J calls and clone size; the DNA was used to work out D and trimming. The sample shows some 69,000 clones, roughly 79% of them seen only once. V usage is TRBV12-3 or TRBV12-4 and J usage is TRBJ2-3; perhaps TRBD2 as D (5 bases). The sequenced material came from peripheral blood. The sequence derives from a woman in her seventies with acute or convalescent COVID-19. The CDR3 DNA is TGTGCCAGCAGTCCCGGGGTTTATACGCAGTATTTT. It specifies CASSPGVYTQYF.